This T cell receptor beta chain derives from a study of blood T cell repertoires in COVID-19. Overall study: Acute-phase and convalescent COVID-19 samples originated in the United States, Italy and Spain. From T cells, B-cell-depleted T cells, or PBMCs came the material, which was cDNA or gDNA.

Clones were read by immunoSEQ multiplex PCR, and TCRdb kept only the in-frame ones, dropping some. There are over 600,000 clones in the sample; about 90% occur only once, and roughly 0.26% lies in the top ten. This CDR3 has 14 amino acids. V lost 7 bases, J lost 2 bases, and 8 bases stayed unmatched. In germline, CDR1 is SGHAT, CDR2 FQNNGV. The source of this sequence is a woman younger than 35 with acute or convalescent COVID-19. The chain has TRBV11-2 and TRBJ2-7; 7 nucleotides agree with TRBD1. The specimen sequenced was peripheral blood. CDR3 amino acids: CASNDWDSAYEQYF. The CDR3 region has the DNA TGTGCCAGCAACGATTGGGACAGTGCCTACGAGCAGTACTTC.